The 6 T cell receptor beta chains below come from one sample, sequenced in a study of identical twins. TCRdb redid the calling of the 5' RACE reads with MiXCR, one entry per CDR3 protein. This table holds 1.5 million to 2 million distinct CDR3 sequences, 32% found once. Material for sequencing was cord blood. The source of these receptors is a newborn girl in good health.

Only a few counts were recorded for this clonotype. This chain links TRBV29-1 with TRBJ1-1; D call uncertain. The CDR3 runs 14 residues. The germline CDR1 and CDR2 sequences are SQVTM and ANQGSEA. Trimming removed 7 bases at V and 1 base at J, with 16 bases between. The CDR3: CSALPGVENTEAFF. DNA of the CDR3: TGCAGCGCCCTCCCCGGGGTGGAGAACACTGAAGCTTTCTTT.

This clonotype was observed many times. This chain connects TRBV10-3 to TRBJ1-2; maybe TRBD1 (6 bases). From germline, CDR1 is ENHRY and CDR2 SYGVKD. The CDR3 sequence is 13 residues long. Trimming removed 3 bases at V and 4 bases at J, with 9 bases between. CDR3 residues: CAISDSGVYGYTF. CDR3 DNA sequence: TGTGCCATCAGTGACTCAGGGGTCTATGGCTACACCTTC.

V and J are TRBV24-1 and TRBJ2-7; 9 bases are a match to TRBD2. The V and J ends lost 4 bases and 7 bases, in that order; junction bases with no gene match: 37. Germline V gene lookup returns CDR1 KGHDR and CDR2 SFDVKD. The CDR3 is 24 amino acids. In DNA, the CDR3 is TGTGCCACCAGTGACCCGGGACTAGCCAAAGGAGGGACGAGACAACGGAGCTCCTACAATGAGCAGTACTTC. Protein sequence: CATSDPGLAKGGTRQRSSYNEQYF.

The rearrangement joins TRBV3-1 to TRBJ2-1, with 13 bases lining up with TRBD2. The CDR3 has 16 residues. V dropped 3 bases and J dropped 5; count of bases not matched to a gene: 4. The germline gives CDR1 LGHDT, CDR2 YNNKEL (reference sequence). The CDR3 spells CASSHRLAGGHNEQFF. CDR3 nucleotide sequence: TGTGCCAGCAGCCATCGACTAGCGGGGGGCCACAATGAGCAGTTCTTC.

The rearrangement joins TRBV25-1 to TRBJ2-5, with TRBD2 identical over 12 bases. Germline lookup yields CDR1 MGHDK and CDR2 SYGVNS. This CDR3 contains 17 residues. J lost 11 bases, V lost 4 bases, and 17 bases had no gene match. CDR3 in amino acids: CASSGAPSGRAYNEQYF. The CDR3 region has the DNA TGTGCCAGCAGTGGAGCCCCTAGCGGGAGGGCCTACAATGAGCAGTACTTC.

This clonotype was seen many times. This chain joins TRBV6-5 and TRBJ1-2, with D unclear. Germline V lookup: CDR1 MNHEY, CDR2 SVGAGI. Deletions cut 6 bases from V and 5 bases from J, with 19 bases between. The CDR3 loop spans 15 amino acids. DNA for the CDR3: TGTGCCAGCAGCCCCCGGGATACCTTTTGGTATGGCTACACCTTC. This codes for CASSPRDTFWYGYTF.